This paragraph reports one T cell receptor (beta chain). Its antigen is currently unknown. This entry is derived from a study of CD8+CD57+ T cells in acquired aplastic anemia. The CDR3 is 14 amino acids. Germline V gene sequence: CDR1 SNHLY, CDR2 FYNNEI. With V trimmed by 5 bases and J by 5 bases, 6 bases remained unmatched. Broader study findings: Simpson's diversity of CD8+ cells was not significantly different in patients compared with controls.

For sequencing, patients were chosen who had shown expansion of CD8+CD57+ cells by flow cytometry. Every patient had severe acquired aplastic anemia. The study profiled TCR beta VDJ and CDR3 using genomic DNA as template. TCRdb re-analysed the reads in MiXCR, keeping a single row per CDR3 protein. Found here are a few hundred thousand distinct CDR3 sequences, approximately 33% of them singletons; the top ten hold around 0.82%. The chain uses TRBV2 and TRBJ1-1, with 9 bases lining up with TRBD1. This receptor was obtained from a human donor with aplastic anemia. Sequencing used sorted CD4+, CD8+, or CD8+CD57+ T cells (not recorded which) from PBMCs. The CDR3 reads CASSYDRGKTEAFF. DNA for the CDR3: TGTGCCAGCAGTTATGACAGGGGGAAGACTGAAGCTTTCTTT. Variable domain in full (rest from reference TRBV2 and TRBJ1-1): EPEVTQTPSHQVTQMGQEVILRCVPISNHLYFYWYRQILGQKVEFLVSFYNNEISEKSEIFDDQFSVERPDGSNFTLKIRSTKLEDSAMYFCASSYDRGKTEAFFGQGTRLTVV.